This TCR beta chain is from a study of OX40 agonist ivuxolimab in advanced cancers. For the study at large: Patients took ivuxolimab, an agonistic anti-OX40 (CD134) antibody. Ivuxolimab doses were 0.01, 0.1, 0.3, 1.5, 3 or 10 mg/kg every 2 weeks.

Any history of autoimmune disease or systemic immunosuppression disqualified patients. Trimming removed 2 bases from V and 2 bases from J; junction bases left unmatched: 9. Germline V gene sequence: CDR1 SGHRS, CDR2 YFSETQ. This CDR3 has 17 amino acids. Generated by immunoSEQ multiplex PCR, the TCRdb table keeps only in-frame clones and is missing some. The sample has about 40,000 clones; more than 85% are singletons. The sequence derives from an adult with an advanced solid tumor such as melanoma, head and neck, liver or kidney cancer. The sample consisted of CD4+ or CD8+ T cells sorted from blood, taken in a trial of the OX40 agonist ivuxolimab. The chain has TRBV5-1 and TRBJ2-2; 7 nucleotides align to TRBD1. The CDR3 coding sequence is TGCGCCAGCAGCTTCTCCAAGGGGGCGGTCAACACCGGGGAGCTGTTTTTT. Protein product: CASSFSKGAVNTGELFF.